This TCR beta chain is drawn from a study of CD8+ T cells in alopecia areata. The CDR3 is made up of 13 amino acids. Deletions cut 1 base from V and 8 bases from J, with 6 bases between. Germline V gene data show CDR1 as SGHVS and CDR2 as FQNEAQ. The authors extracted RNA and reverse transcribed it into cDNA as the sequencing template. Libraries were prepared by immunoSEQ multiplex PCR; TCRdb keeps only in-frame clonotypes and omits some of them. The table shows about 130,000 clones, with roughly 50% occurring only once. The TCR originated in a human donor with alopecia areata. Here the sequenced sample was CD4+ T cells sorted from blood, taken at week 0. The chain employs TRBV7-8 and TRBJ1-6; D gene uncertain. CDR3 in DNA: TGTGCCAGCAGCTTAGATTGGTATTCACCCCTCCACTTT. Translation gives CASSLDWYSPLHF.